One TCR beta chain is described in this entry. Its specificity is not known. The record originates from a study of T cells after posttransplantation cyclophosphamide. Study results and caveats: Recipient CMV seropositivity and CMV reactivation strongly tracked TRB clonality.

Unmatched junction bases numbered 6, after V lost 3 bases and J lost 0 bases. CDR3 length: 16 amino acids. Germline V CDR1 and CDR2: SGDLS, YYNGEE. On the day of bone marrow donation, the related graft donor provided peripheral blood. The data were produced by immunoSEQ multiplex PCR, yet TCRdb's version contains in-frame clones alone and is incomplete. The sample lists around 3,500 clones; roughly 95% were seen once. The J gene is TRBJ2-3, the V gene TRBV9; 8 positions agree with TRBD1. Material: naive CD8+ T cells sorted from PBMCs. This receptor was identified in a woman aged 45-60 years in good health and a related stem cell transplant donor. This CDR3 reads CASSATGGVSTDTQYF. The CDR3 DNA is TGTGCCAGCAGCGCCACAGGGGGAGTTAGCACAGATACGCAGTATTTT. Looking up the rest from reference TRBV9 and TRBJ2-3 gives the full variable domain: DSGVTQTPKHLITATGQRVTLRCSPRSGDLSVYWYQQSLDQGLQFLIQYYNGEERAKGNILERFSAQQFPDLHSELNLSSLELGDSALYFCASSATGGVSTDTQYFGPGTRLTVL.